Sequencing of this T cell receptor beta chain was carried out in a study of blood T cell repertoires in COVID-19. At the level of the study: Sources were T cells, B-cell-depleted T cells, or PBMCs; the material itself was cDNA or gDNA.

The CDR3 extends over 14 amino acids. V was pared by 3 bases and J by 0 bases, with 9 bases between. Germline V gene lookup returns CDR1 SGDLS and CDR2 YYNGEE. Enrollees, about 18 to 90 years old, lived in fewer than 25 US areas. Only in-frame clones appear in the TCRdb table, and some are missing; sequencing was by immunoSEQ multiplex PCR. The sample has under 300,000 clones; 75% to 90% are singletons. This sequence originates from a young woman who had recovered from COVID-19. The chain employs TRBV9 and TRBJ1-2; tentatively, D is TRBD1 (6 bases). The specimen was PBMCs or T cells enriched from blood (not recorded which). The CDR3 nucleotides are TGTGCCAGCAGCGAACAGGGAGCTAACTATGGCTACACCTTC. Its protein product is CASSEQGANYGYTF.